The 15 T cell receptor beta chains listed next were all sequenced from one sample in a study of T cells expressing NK-cell markers. TCRdb reworked the 5' RACE reads into one entry per CDR3 protein, no DNA. This specimen shows approximately 420,000 distinct CDR3 sequences; the ten leading clones hold 9.5% to 12%. The material sequenced was blood T cells: a sorted CD56 or NKG2C T cell subset, CD4+ or CD8+ T cells, or bulk PBMC T cells (not recorded which). Receptors were obtained from a woman aged 45 to 65 in good health.

The CDR3 sequence: CASRPNPEGELFF. The rearrangement links TRBV5-1 to TRBJ2-2. Germline loops: CDR1 SGHRS, CDR2 YFSETQ. This CDR3 spans 13 amino acids.

This chain uses TRBV7-9 with TRBJ2-1; with no DNA, the TCRdb D assignment of TRBD1 cannot be verified. Germline V gene sequence: CDR1 SEHNR, CDR2 FQNEAQ (reference sequence). The CDR3 spans 16 residues. The CDR3: CASSPPRGLPYNEQFF.

V gene TRBV24-1 combines with J gene TRBJ2-1; TCRdb proposes TRBD2, but this gene call is untestable without DNA. Germline lookup yields CDR1 KGHDR and CDR2 SFDVKD. CDR3 length equals 19 residues. The CDR3 reads CATSDFPGGLAAGVSEQFF.

The chain combines TRBV2 with TRBJ2-1; TCRdb calls TRBD2, which cannot be checked without DNA. Germline V gene lookup returns CDR1 SNHLY and CDR2 FYNNEI. The CDR3 covers 15 residues. CDR3 loop: CASKITGTSGREQFF. The full variable domain, with the rest looked up from reference TRBV2 and TRBJ2-1, is EPEVTQTPSHQVTQMGQEVILRCVPISNHLYFYWYRQILGQKVEFLVSFYNNEISEKSEIFDDQFSVERPDGSNFTLKIRSTKLEDSAMYFCASKITGTSGREQFFGPGTRLTVL.

The V and J genes are TRBV25-1 and TRBJ1-1. Germline lookup yields CDR1 MGHDK and CDR2 SYGVNS. This CDR3 has 15 residues. The CDR3 reads CASSARWGRNTEAFF.

This chain links TRBV6-1 with TRBJ2-5. There are 16 residues in the CDR3. Per the germline V gene, CDR1 is MNHNS and CDR2 is SASEGT. The CDR3 reads CASSEAFRSNQETQYF.

This chain links TRBV19 with TRBJ1-5; as DNA is missing, the TRBD1 call by TCRdb cannot be tested. Germline assignment: CDR1 LNHDA and CDR2 SQIVND (reference sequence). The CDR3 contains 15 residues. The CDR3 protein is CASSMQGSGNQPQHF.

The V call is TRBV3-1, the J call TRBJ2-2; checking the TCRdb D call of TRBD1 is not possible without DNA. Germline V gene data show CDR1 as LGHDT and CDR2 as YNNKEL (reference sequence). CDR3 length: 13 residues. The CDR3 loop reads CASSHRQTGELFF.

CDR3 amino acids: CSAGDSGRETQYF. V usage is TRBV20-1 and J usage is TRBJ2-5; no DNA is available, so the TRBD2 call from TCRdb remains unchecked. Germline-derived CDR1 and CDR2 are DFQATT and SNEGSKA (reference sequence). The CDR3 covers 13 residues.

The chain combines TRBV5-1 with TRBJ2-5; TCRdb outputs TRBD1, but without DNA this stays unchecked. Germline V gene sequence: CDR1 SGHRS, CDR2 YFSETQ. This CDR3 has 16 amino acids. The CDR3 here is CASSLAPGSLQETQYF.

CDR3 loop: CASRQSNYGYTF. V is TRBV3-1 and J is TRBJ1-2. There are 12 residues in the CDR3. Germline-derived CDR1 and CDR2 are LGHDT and YNNKEL (reference sequence). The full variable domain, its missing parts supplied by reference TRBV3-1 and TRBJ1-2, is DTAVSQTPKYLVTQMGNDKSIKCEQNLGHDTMYWYKQDSKKFLKIMFSYNNKELIINETVPNRFSPKSPDKAHLNLHINSLELGDSAVYFCASRQSNYGYTFGSGTRLTVV.

The chain couples TRBV6-5 to TRBJ1-1; lacking DNA, the TRBD1 call made by TCRdb goes unchecked. Germline assignment: CDR1 MNHEY and CDR2 SVGAGI. The CDR3 has 13 residues. CDR3 residues: CASKGARSTEAFF.

The chain carries TRBV2 and TRBJ2-2. CDR3 length: 13 residues. Germline CDR1 and CDR2: SNHLY and FYNNEI. This CDR3 is CASSLLWARELFF.

This chain uses TRBV5-6 with TRBJ2-3; TCRdb selects TRBD1, and the lack of DNA leaves this call unchecked. This CDR3 comprises 16 residues. CDR1 SGHDT and CDR2 YYEEEE come from the germline V gene. CDR3 residues: CASSLVGTGRTDTQYF.

The V gene is TRBV11-2, the J gene TRBJ1-6; TCRdb selects TRBD1, and the lack of DNA leaves this call unchecked. Germline V gene data show CDR1 as SGHAT and CDR2 as FQNNGV. The CDR3 is 15 residues long. CDR3 amino acids: CASSSNRAVQSPLHF.